These 8 T cell receptor beta chains were sequenced from one sample in a study of shared clonotypes between healthy human individuals (TCRdb year 2020). The protocol used for the library was the immunoSEQ multiplex PCR assay. TCRdb retrieved this table from immuneACCESS and kept in-frame rearrangements only. Not all clones are present; in checked studies, unresolved V genes account for under half, and no reason is known for the remainder. Present in this sample are about 2.1 million clones, 93% of which were seen just once. The ten largest clones add up to 1.5% to 2% of the sample. CD8 naive samples were CD45RO-negative cells positively selected for CCR7, giving a CD45RA+CCR7+ population that excluded TemRA cells. The source material was naive CD8+ T cells from PBMCs. The cell subset or site label for this specimen denotes: CD45RA+CCR7+. The receptor set was obtained from a man between 18 and 29 years old in good health. Some clones in this sample may be carry-over from other donors' samples.

The V and J genes are TRBV4-3 and TRBJ2-1, with TRBD2 matching over 13 bases. Germline V gives CDR1 LGHNA, CDR2 YSLEER. V lost 4 bases to trimming and J lost 10 bases; unmatched junction nucleotides: 7. This CDR3 is built from 15 residues. As DNA, the CDR3 is TGCGCCAGCAGCCCTAGGACTAGCGGGAGCGAAGAGCAGTTCTTC. Translating it yields CASSPRTSGSEEQFF.

CDR3 residues: CASSTRTGDLYNEQFF. CDR3 nucleotides: TGTGCCAGCAGCACTAGGACAGGGGACCTCTACAATGAGCAGTTCTTC. The gene calls are TRBV7-8 and TRBJ2-1, with 9 bases that match TRBD1. V lost 5 bases and J lost 3; bases outside the gene matches: 8. This CDR3 is 16 amino acids long. Germline-derived CDR1 and CDR2 are SGHVS and FQNEAQ. The full variable domain, in which reference TRBV7-8 and TRBJ2-1 provide the parts outside the CDR3, is GAGVSQSPRYKVAKRGQDVALRCDPISGHVSLFWYQQALGQGPEFLTYFQNEAQLDKSGLPSDRFFAERPEGSVSTLKIQRTQQEDSAVYLCASSTRTGDLYNEQFFGPGTRLTVL.

The chain employs TRBV4-1 and TRBJ2-3, with D unresolved. This CDR3 region has 15 residues. V was pared by 6 bases and J by 0 bases, with 13 bases between. Germline V gene lookup returns CDR1 MGHRA and CDR2 YSYEKL. This chain's CDR3 is CASRSEYPSTDTQYF. The CDR3 bases are TGCGCCAGCAGATCGGAGTACCCTAGCACAGATACGCAGTATTTT.

The V and J genes are TRBV5-4 and TRBJ2-5; D could derive from TRBD1 or TRBD2 (6 bases each). The closer fit of TRBJ2-7 to the DNA end suggests the J call may be wrong. The CDR3 totals 17 residues. Germline CDR1 reads SGHNT; CDR2 reads YYREEE (reference sequence). The CDR3 sequence is CASRQAGHLLTPYEQYF. DNA of the CDR3: TGTGCCAGCAGACAGGCGGGACACCTTCTGACTCCCTACGAGCAGTACTTC.

This chain connects TRBV28 to TRBJ2-7; no reliable D call. Trimming took 2 bases from V and 6 from J, leaving 23 bases between them. Germline V lookup: CDR1 MDHEN, CDR2 SYDVKM. CDR3 size: 17 residues. The CDR3 spells CASSLGLEPASLGEQYF. DNA of the CDR3: TGTGCCAGCAGTTTAGGTCTCGAGCCGGCATCACTCGGCGAGCAGTACTTC. Drawing the rest from reference TRBV28 and TRBJ2-7, the complete variable domain is DVKVTQSSRYLVKRTGEKVFLECVQDMDHENMFWYRQDPGLGLRLIYFSYDVKMKEKGDIPEGYSVSREKKERFSLILESASTNQTSMYLCASSLGLEPASLGEQYFGPGTRLTVT.

The chain couples TRBV6-1 to TRBJ2-7; no definite D call. CDR1 and CDR2 (germline): MNHNS, SASEGT. With 3 bases removed from V and 3 bases from J, the gap between germline ends came to 6 bases. This CDR3 region has 12 residues. CDR3 residues: CASSEVNYEQYF. Written as DNA, the CDR3 is TGTGCCAGCAGTGAGGTCAACTACGAGCAGTACTTC.

The CDR3 loop is CASSPTRGGNIQYF. The CDR3 DNA reads as TGTGCCAGCAGCCCCACCCGGGGGGGAAACATTCAGTACTTC. This chain links TRBV5-6 with TRBJ2-4, with 8 bases fitting TRBD2. There are 14 residues in the CDR3. The trim removed 4 bases at V and 6 bases at J, leaving 6 bases unmatched. Germline V gene sequence: CDR1 SGHDT, CDR2 YYEEEE. Full variable domain (remainder filled in from reference TRBV5-6 and TRBJ2-4): DAGVTQSPTHLIKTRGQQVTLRCSPKSGHDTVSWYQQALGQGPQFIFQYYEEEERQRGNFPDRFSGHQFPNYSSELNVNALLLGDSALYLCASSPTRGGNIQYFGAGTRLSVL.

V is TRBV6-6 and J is TRBJ2-7; TRBD1 aligns across 10 bases. The CDR3 sequence is 14 residues long. Germline assignment: CDR1 MNHNY and CDR2 SVGAGI (reference sequence). Trimming took 6 bases from V and 7 from J; bases not matched to a gene: 9. The DNA for the CDR3 is TGTGCCAGCAGGTTTCGGGACAGGGGTCTAGAGCAGTACTTC. This encodes CASRFRDRGLEQYF.